This is a list of T cell receptor beta chains from one sample in a study of blood T cell repertoires in COVID-19. TCRdb's table, derived via immunoSEQ multiplex PCR, lists solely in-frame clones and lacks some. The sample lists a few hundred thousand clones; approximately 75% were seen once. Material for sequencing was PBMCs or T cells enriched from blood (not recorded which). The source is a man aged 35 to 55 who had recovered from COVID-19. Both conserved end residues are part of each CDR3. The D gene is left open where the match is weak. The size field is filled for only some rows; it gives once, few, many or a size class.

CDR3 length	D gene	V gene	clone size	J gene	CDR3 protein	CDR3 DNA
17	TRBD1	TRBV12-5	.	TRBJ1-5	CASGLDRGQARNQPQHF	TGTGCTAGTGGTTTGGATCGCGGACAGGCCCGCAATCAGCCCCAGCATTTT
15	TRBD1	TRBV5-1	.	TRBJ1-2	CASSPVETGAYGYTF	TGCGCCAGCAGCCCGGTAGAGACAGGGGCTTATGGCTACACCTTC
14	TRBD2	TRBV19	.	TRBJ2-1	CATQRLAGFYEQFF	TGTGCCACCCAAAGACTAGCGGGATTTTACGAGCAGTTCTTC
13	.	TRBV6-5	.	TRBJ1-2	CATRRTGTYGYTF	TGTGCCACCAGGAGAACCGGGACTTATGGCTACACCTTC
14	TRBD1	TRBV5-6	.	TRBJ1-5	CASSLRQGNQPQHF	TGTGCCAGCAGCTTAAGACAGGGGAACCAGCCCCAGCATTTT
14	.	TRBV7-3	.	TRBJ2-4	CASSPQGGKNIQYF	TGTGCCAGCAGCCCCCAGGGTGGCAAAAACATTCAGTACTTC
18	.	TRBV2	.	TRBJ2-6	CASRGGRSSGVGANVLTF	TGTGCCAGCAGGGGTGGCCGGAGCTCCGGGGTGGGGGCCAACGTCCTGACTTTC
12	.	TRBV5-1	.	TRBJ1-6	CASSLDGGPLHF	TGCGCCAGCAGCTTGGATGGAGGACCCCTCCACTTT
17	TRBD2	TRBV4-1	.	TRBJ2-3	CASSQRTSGSSTDTQYF	TGCGCCAGCAGCCAGAGGACTAGCGGGAGTAGCACAGATACGCAGTATTTT
16	TRBD1	TRBV5-1	.	TRBJ1-2	CASRRQGPLSGYGYTF	TGCGCCAGCAGAAGACAGGGCCCGCTATCCGGCTATGGCTACACCTTC
14	TRBD1	TRBV30	few	TRBJ2-1	CAWRDRGRGNEQFF	TGTGCCTGGAGAGACAGGGGAAGGGGCAATGAGCAGTTCTTC
14	.	TRBV2	.	TRBJ1-2	CASKQGPRGIGYTF	TGTGCCAGCAAGCAGGGCCCACGGGGGATAGGCTACACCTTC
16	.	TRBV4-1	once	TRBJ1-2	CASSQDRTQANYGYTF	TGCGCCAGCAGCCAAGATAGGACTCAAGCTAACTATGGCTACACCTTC
16	TRBD1	TRBV30	.	TRBJ1-2	CAWSRQGSRSGYGYTF	TGTGCCTGGAGTCGACAGGGTTCGCGATCAGGCTATGGCTACACCTTC
14	TRBD1	TRBV5-6	.	TRBJ1-1	CASNTGTGYTEAFF	TGTGCCAGCAATACCGGGACAGGCTACACTGAAGCTTTCTTT
15	TRBD2	TRBV7-6	.	TRBJ2-1	CASSLSGSTVNEQFF	TGTGCCAGCAGCCTCAGCGGGAGTACGGTCAATGAGCAGTTCTTC
14	TRBD2	TRBV7-2	.	TRBJ2-7	CASSGASGGVEQYF	TGTGCCAGCAGTGGGGCTAGCGGGGGGGTCGAGCAGTACTTC
15	.	TRBV30	.	TRBJ2-3	CAWSVLGSISDTQYF	TGTGCCTGGAGTGTACTCGGTTCGATTTCAGATACGCAGTATTTT
11	.	TRBV20-1	.	TRBJ1-2	CSAQGSYGYTF	TGCAGTGCCCAGGGGTCCTATGGCTACACCTTC
14	TRBD1	TRBV12-5	.	TRBJ2-3	CASGLGQGTDTQYF	TGTGCTAGTGGTTTGGGACAGGGTACAGATACGCAGTATTTT
16	TRBD2	TRBV11-2	.	TRBJ2-1	CASIPLTSGVYNEQFF	TGTGCCAGCATCCCACTCACTAGCGGGGTCTACAATGAGCAGTTCTTC
14	.	TRBV7-2	.	TRBJ1-2	CASSLQGEVYGYTF	TGTGCCAGCAGCCTCCAAGGGGAGGTTTATGGCTACACCTTC
16	.	TRBV7-3	.	TRBJ2-1	CASSLKTGVGLNEQFF	TGTGCCAGCAGCTTAAAAACCGGGGTGGGTCTCAATGAGCAGTTCTTC
16	.	TRBV9	.	TRBJ1-4	CASSARLTYRMRELFF	TGTGCCAGCAGCGCCCGTTTGACGTATAGAATGAGGGAACTGTTTTTT
15	TRBD1	TRBV7-3	.	TRBJ1-6	CASSLLGDRNSPLHF	TGTGCCAGCAGCTTATTGGGGGACAGGAATTCACCCCTCCACTTT
15	TRBD2	TRBV7-6	.	TRBJ2-3	CASSLSGGFTDTQYF	TGTGCCAGCAGCTTGTCGGGAGGGTTTACAGATACGCAGTATTTT
16	TRBD2	TRBV4-2	.	TRBJ2-2	CASSPGLAGEDGELFF	TGTGCCAGCAGCCCGGGACTAGCGGGAGAGGACGGGGAGCTGTTTTTT